The 29 T cell receptor beta chains below all came from one sample that was sequenced in a study of human T cells and chemical hapten exposure. The time point here: patch test 2, 6 weeks after DPC sensitization. Stated treatment: therapeutic diphenylcyclopropenone sensitization with weekly scalp DPC. TCRdb re-called the RACE reads through MiXCR, storing one row per CDR3 protein. The sample records 89,000 or so distinct CDR3 sequences, about 6.6% being singletons. Sequences were derived from whole blood, sampled in connection with sensitization to the hapten diphenylcyclopropenone (DPC). These receptor sequences come from a woman under 40 with alopecia areata. Some clones in this sample may be carry-over from other donors' samples.

This clonotype came up many times. This chain connects TRBV12-3 or TRBV12-4 to TRBJ2-2; 11 positions agree with TRBD2. V lost 6 bases, J lost 5 bases, and 8 bases stayed unmatched. This CDR3 has 16 amino acids. In DNA, the CDR3 is TGTGCCAGCAGCTCCTCGACTAGCGGGGAAACCGGGGAGCTGTTTTTT. This encodes CASSSSTSGETGELFF.

This clonotype was observed at least ten times. The chain joins TRBV6-6 to TRBJ2-5; 8 positions match TRBD2. V trimming: 8 bases; J trimming: 3 bases; junction bases outside the gene matches: 20. Germline V gene sequence: CDR1 MNHNY, CDR2 SVGAGI (reference sequence). The CDR3 is 18 residues long. DNA for the CDR3: TGTGCCAGCGTACCCGAGGGAGTTAGCGGACTAGCAAAAGAGACCCAGTACTTC. It encodes CASVPEGVSGLAKETQYF.

This clonotype was counted ten times or more. The rearrangement links TRBV6-5 to TRBJ2-3; the D gene is possibly TRBD2 (6 bases). The germline V gene encodes CDR1 MNHEY and CDR2 SVGAGI. The CDR3 runs 15 residues. V lost 0 bases to trimming and J lost 8 bases, with 15 bases between them. CDR3 protein: CASSYSEGSKGTQYF. The CDR3 DNA reads TGTGCCAGCAGTTACTCGGAGGGGAGTAAGGGTACGCAGTATTTT.

The chain uses TRBV6-5 and TRBJ2-7, with D tentatively TRBD2 (7 bases). Between the trimmed V and J ends, which lost 2 bases and 4 bases, there was a span of 12 bases. Germline V gene data show CDR1 as MNHEY and CDR2 as SVGAGI. This CDR3 region has 14 residues. CDR3 sequence reads: CASSYGGGLYEQYF. The DNA of the CDR3 is TGTGCCAGCAGTTACGGGGGGGGCCTGTACGAGCAGTACTTC.

The V call is TRBV25-1, the J call TRBJ1-1; the D is unclear. Germline V gene sequence: CDR1 MGHDK, CDR2 SYGVNS. The ends were cut back, 1 base at V and 2 bases at J, with 11 bases in the middle. CDR3 length equals 15 residues. The CDR3 DNA reads TGTGCCAGCAGTGAATGGCGCTCGGGAAACACTGAAGCTTTCTTT. Translated, it gives CASSEWRSGNTEAFF.

V is TRBV12-3 or TRBV12-4 and J is TRBJ1-6, with 7 nucleotides matching TRBD1. Trimming cost V 6 bases and J 10 bases; bases outside gene matches: 12. This CDR3 is built from 15 residues. CDR3 in DNA: TGTGCCAGCAGACCCAACAGGGGAGGAAAATCACCCCTCCACTTT. This encodes CASRPNRGGKSPLHF.

The rearrangement uses TRBV12-3 or TRBV12-4 and TRBJ2-2, with D hard to call. The CDR3 consists of 15 residues. V lost 2 bases, J lost 3 bases, and 10 bases lay in between. The CDR3 bases are TGTGCCAGCAGTTTACGATCAGAATACACCGGGGAGCTGTTTTTT. Translating it yields CASSLRSEYTGELFF.

This clonotype was picked up many times. This chain connects TRBV29-1 to TRBJ2-1; TRBD2 matches 14 bases. The ends lost 3 bases at V and 8 bases at J; junction bases unmatched: 12. Germline lookup yields CDR1 SQVTM and CDR2 ANQGSEA. CDR3 length equals 17 residues. In DNA form, the CDR3 reads TGCAGCGTTGAGCTTCCCCGACTAGCGGGGGGGGGCGATGAGCAGTTCTTC. It yields the protein CSVELPRLAGGGDEQFF.

This clonotype was counted many times. CDR3 in DNA: TGCAGTGCTAGTGAGGGGAGAGATCACTATGGCTACACCTTC. It is translated as CSASEGRDHYGYTF. The chain joins TRBV20-1 to TRBJ1-2; D is perhaps TRBD1 (5 bases). The V end lost 3 bases, the J end lost 3 bases, and 14 bases lay between the germline ends. The CDR3 loop spans 14 amino acids. CDR1 and CDR2 from the germline V gene are DFQATT and SNEGSKA (reference sequence).

This clonotype has a count of ten or more. The V and J genes are TRBV5-1 and TRBJ1-5; 8 bases agree with TRBD1. Germline V gene lookup returns CDR1 SGHRS and CDR2 YFSETQ. V lost 0 bases to trimming and J lost 3 bases; unmatched junction nucleotides: 2. The CDR3 extends over 15 amino acids. DNA of the CDR3: TGCGCCAGCAGCTTGGGGACAGGGTTCAATCAGCCCCAGCATTTT. Translated, it gives CASSLGTGFNQPQHF. Based on the CDR3 plus reference TRBV5-1 and TRBJ1-5, the full variable domain is KAGVTQTPRYLIKTRGQQVTLSCSPISGHRSVSWYQQTPGQGLQFLFEYFSETQRNKGNFPGRFSGRQFSNSRSEMNVSTLELGDSALYLCASSLGTGFNQPQHFGDGTRLSIL.

This clonotype was recorded a few times. The V gene is TRBV7-9, the J gene TRBJ1-4; TRBD1 agrees at 9 bases. J gave up 7 bases and V 8 bases, and 11 bases lay outside the gene matches. CDR1 and CDR2 (germline): SEHNR, FQNEAQ (reference sequence). This CDR3 region has 15 residues. CDR3 DNA: TGTGCCAGCTATCGCATGGGACAGGGTCCTGAAAAACTGTTTTTT. The encoded protein is CASYRMGQGPEKLFF.

This clonotype was recorded many times. The gene calls are TRBV20-1 and TRBJ2-1, with D hard to call. CDR1 and CDR2 from the germline V gene are DFQATT and SNEGSKA (reference sequence). The V end lost 2 bases, the J end lost 0 bases, and 5 bases lay between the germline ends. The CDR3 is 13 amino acids. The CDR3 sequence: CSARTSSYNEQFF. The CDR3, as DNA: TGCAGTGCTAGAACCAGCTCCTACAATGAGCAGTTCTTC.

This CDR3 reads CSARGVSYEQYF. CDR3 DNA: TGCAGTGCTAGAGGAGTCTCCTACGAGCAGTACTTC. The chain employs TRBV20-1 and TRBJ2-7; D call uncertain. V was shortened by 1 base and J by 0 bases, with 4 bases between the two germline ends. The germline V gene has CDR1 DFQATT and CDR2 SNEGSKA (reference sequence). This CDR3 spans 12 amino acids.

This clonotype was seen ten or more times. The CDR3 DNA is TGTGCCAGCAGCTTTAGCGGGGGGGCCTACAATGAGCAGTTCTTC. Its translation: CASSFSGGAYNEQFF. The chain is built from TRBV7-9 and TRBJ2-1; 11 bases match TRBD2. Losses at the gene ends were 3 bases for V and 2 bases for J; bases not matched to a gene: 0. Germline CDR1 and CDR2: SEHNR and FQNEAQ (reference sequence). This CDR3 spans 15 amino acids.

This clonotype was detected many times. This sequence joins TRBV2 and TRBJ2-2; D unresolved. Trimming removed 5 bases at V and 3 bases at J, with 4 bases between. The germline V gene encodes CDR1 SNHLY and CDR2 FYNNEI. The CDR3 contains 12 residues. The CDR3 sequence: CASSTDTGELFF. The CDR3 DNA sequence: TGTGCCAGCAGTACAGACACCGGGGAGCTGTTTTTT.

This chain links TRBV5-6 with TRBJ2-1; 8 bases align to TRBD2. Per germline, CDR1 SGHDT and CDR2 YYEEEE. Trimming at V came to 4 bases and at J to 8 bases, leaving 14 bases not matched to a gene. This CDR3 region has 16 residues. The CDR3 loop is CASSLTGGAKEDEQFF. CDR3 DNA: TGTGCCAGCAGCCTTACGGGGGGGGCGAAGGAAGATGAGCAGTTCTTC. Complete variable domain (other parts from reference TRBV5-6 and TRBJ2-1): DAGVTQSPTHLIKTRGQQVTLRCSPKSGHDTVSWYQQALGQGPQFIFQYYEEEERQRGNFPDRFSGHQFPNYSSELNVNALLLGDSALYLCASSLTGGAKEDEQFFGPGTRLTVL.

Many counts were recorded for this clonotype. CDR3 nucleotides: TGTGCCACCAGCAGAGACGCAACCCTGAACGGCTATGGCTACACCTTC. This encodes CATSRDATLNGYGYTF. This rearrangement joins TRBV15 to TRBJ1-2; D unclear. CDR3 length equals 16 residues. Trimming left V 0 bases short and J 4 bases short, with 15 bases between. Per germline, CDR1 LNHNV and CDR2 YYDKDF (reference sequence).

This clonotype was counted many times. This sequence joins TRBV3-1 and TRBJ1-5, with 8 bases that match TRBD1. V shed 0 bases and J 3 bases; nucleotides not matched to a gene: 7. The CDR3 has 17 amino acids. Germline CDR1 is LGHDT and CDR2 is YNNKEL (reference sequence). The CDR3 region is CASSQDVGTGLNQPQHF. CDR3 sequence (DNA): TGTGCCAGCAGCCAAGATGTCGGGACAGGCCTCAATCAGCCCCAGCATTTT.

This sequence joins TRBV29-1 and TRBJ2-7; 7 bases match TRBD1. The ends lost 4 bases at V and 10 bases at J; junction bases unmatched: 19. Germline V gene data show CDR1 as SQVTM and CDR2 as ANQGSEA. The CDR3 has 15 residues. CDR3 protein: CSVVTFGTAVYGQYF. Written as DNA, the CDR3 is TGCAGCGTTGTAACGTTCGGGACAGCCGTCTACGGTCAGTACTTC.

This clonotype was found a few times. This rearrangement joins TRBV28 to TRBJ1-1; TRBD1 is a possible D gene (5 bases). The CDR3 has 16 residues. Germline CDR1 and CDR2: MDHEN and SYDVKM. With 1 base removed from V and 5 bases from J, the gap between germline ends came to 17 bases. CDR3 DNA: TGTGCCAGCAGTTTATTTGGGGCGGCAGGGAGGACTGAAGCTTTCTTT. Protein product: CASSLFGAAGRTEAFF.

The rearrangement uses TRBV18 and TRBJ1-1; D is unclear. The CDR3 totals 15 residues. Trimming left V 3 bases short and J 3 bases short, with 14 bases between. CDR1 is KGHSH and CDR2 is LQKENI in the germline V gene. This CDR3 reads CASSPREWSDTEAFF. The CDR3 nucleotides are TGTGCCAGCTCACCGAGGGAGTGGTCTGACACTGAAGCTTTCTTT.

V is TRBV6-5 and J is TRBJ1-1; weak D call: TRBD1 (5 bases). Deletions cut 5 bases from V and 3 bases from J, with 13 bases between. The CDR3 length is 14 residues. The V gene's germline CDR1 is MNHEY and CDR2 SVGAGI. DNA of the CDR3: TGTGCCAGCAGTCGACGCCAGGGTTACACTGAAGCTTTCTTT. It translates to CASSRRQGYTEAFF.

This clonotype has just a few counts. The V gene is TRBV27, the J gene TRBJ2-1; no reliable D call. The CDR3 runs 13 residues. CDR1 is MNHEY and CDR2 is SMNVEV in the germline V gene (reference sequence). Trimming pared 2 bases from V and 8 bases from J, leaving 10 bases between. The CDR3 reads CASSLEPRHEQFF. The CDR3 DNA follows: TGTGCCAGCAGTTTAGAGCCCCGTCATGAGCAGTTCTTC.

There are many counts of this clonotype. The chain is built from TRBV12-3 or TRBV12-4 and TRBJ2-7; D is uncertain. The CDR3 length is 16 residues. V was pared by 4 bases and J by 3 bases, with 19 bases between. The CDR3 DNA reads as TGTGCCAGCAGTTCCGGAGTTGTGTACTCCAACTACGAGCAGTACTTC. This gives the protein CASSSGVVYSNYEQYF.

This clonotype was seen at least ten times. The chain has TRBV12-3 or TRBV12-4 and TRBJ2-3; D is ambiguous. CDR3 size: 15 residues. V lost 5 bases to trimming and J lost 4 bases, with 16 bases between them. The CDR3 reads CASSTDYSFSDTQYF. CDR3 in DNA: TGTGCCAGCAGTACAGATTACTCGTTTTCAGATACGCAGTATTTT.

This clonotype was picked up a small number of times. A much bigger clone sits one base away, suggesting this may be a read error. CDR3 region: CASSPGTGELFF. The CDR3 bases are TGTGCCAGCAGCCCGGGCACCGGGGAGCTGTTTTTT. The J gene is TRBJ2-2, the V gene TRBV7-2, with unresolved D. The germline V and J ends were trimmed by 5 bases and 4 bases, with 5 bases remaining between them. The CDR3 runs 12 residues. CDR1 SGHTA and CDR2 FQGNSA come from the germline V gene.

This clonotype has more than one count but fewer than ten. J is TRBJ1-5 and V is TRBV12-3 or TRBV12-4; D perhaps matches TRBD1 (6 bases). Trimming pared 5 bases from V and 5 bases from J, leaving 13 bases between. The CDR3 contains 14 residues. This chain's CDR3 is CASSDTGRYQPQHF. In nucleotides, the CDR3 is TGTGCCAGCAGTGATACAGGGAGATATCAGCCCCAGCATTTT.

This clonotype was observed a handful of times. V gene TRBV6-1 combines with J gene TRBJ2-3; D is unresolved. This CDR3 contains 15 residues. Germline V gene lookup returns CDR1 MNHNS and CDR2 SASEGT. V lost 2 bases, J lost 2 bases, and 11 bases lay in between. CDR3: CASSESGKNTDTQYF. The CDR3 DNA reads TGTGCCAGCAGTGAAAGTGGCAAAAACACAGATACGCAGTATTTT.

The chain employs TRBV20-1 and TRBJ1-1; 7 positions match TRBD1. V dropped 3 bases and J dropped 2; count of bases not matched to a gene: 3. CDR3 length equals 13 residues. Germline V gene data show CDR1 as DFQATT and CDR2 as SNEGSKA (reference sequence). CDR3 in amino acids: CSASDRENTEAFF. CDR3 DNA: TGCAGTGCTAGCGACAGGGAAAACACTGAAGCTTTCTTT.